One sample yielded the 19 T cell receptor beta chains listed below, sequenced in a study of control samples from healthy donors and cancer patients (dated by TCRdb to about 2020). Library preparation employed the immunoSEQ multiplex PCR assay. TCRdb re-hosts the immuneACCESS table, in-frame sequences only. Its copies lack some clones; in the studies checked, an unresolved V gene accounts for under half of them, and the cause for the rest is not known. In all, the sample holds about 140,000 clones, and around 94% of those were seen once. Together, the top ten hold over 10% of the sample. Sequencing was performed on blood. The receptors were gathered from a man aged 35-49 years in good health.

The chain uses TRBV30 and TRBJ2-7, with 11 nucleotides matching TRBD2. Germline CDR1 reads GTSNPN; CDR2 reads SVGIG (reference sequence). The V and J ends lost 3 bases and 6 bases, in that order; junction bases with no gene match: 4. CDR3 size: 13 residues. CDR3 sequence reads: CAWSLLAGAEQYF. In nucleotides, the CDR3 is TGTGCCTGGAGCCTACTAGCGGGAGCCGAGCAGTACTTC.

The chain is built from TRBV4-3 and TRBJ1-2, with 7 bases identical to TRBD1. The CDR3 is 17 amino acids. Germline-derived CDR1 and CDR2 are LGHNA and YSLEER. V shed 4 bases, J shed 5 bases, and the junction held 16 bases outside the gene matches. CDR3 region: CASSPEVGRGPGYGYTF. In nucleotides, the CDR3 is TGCGCCAGCAGCCCCGAAGTGGGGAGGGGGCCGGGGTATGGCTACACCTTC.

This chain links TRBV2 with TRBJ1-4, with TRBD1 as a possible D gene (5 bases). V dropped 7 bases and J dropped 7 bases, with 13 bases sitting between them. This CDR3 has 13 residues. Per germline, CDR1 SNHLY and CDR2 FYNNEI. CDR3 bases: TGTGCCAGCACGAGACAGTACTCTGAAAAACTGTTTTTT. This codes for CASTRQYSEKLFF.

The rearrangement joins TRBV3-1 (or the pseudogene TRBV3-2) to TRBJ1-2; D might be TRBD1 (6 bases). This CDR3 is 14 amino acids long. Trimming left V 4 bases short and J 4 bases short, with 13 bases between. Germline V gene lookup returns CDR1 LGHDT and CDR2 YNNKEL (reference sequence). Here the CDR3 reads CASSPGTPPYGYTF. CDR3 DNA sequence: TGTGCCAGCAGCCCCGGGACACCACCCTATGGCTACACCTTC.

This rearrangement joins TRBV28 to TRBJ1-1; D call uncertain. Trimming removed 2 bases from V and 7 bases from J, with 14 bases in between. CDR3 size: 14 residues. Germline CDR1 reads MDHEN; CDR2 reads SYDVKM. CDR3 loop: CASSLGVEGSEAFF. For the CDR3, the DNA is TGTGCCAGCAGTTTAGGGGTGGAGGGTAGTGAAGCTTTCTTT.

This chain connects TRBV3-1 (or the pseudogene TRBV3-2) to TRBJ1-2; D uncertain. V was pared by 0 bases and J by 6 bases, with 11 bases between. Germline V gives CDR1 LGHDT, CDR2 YNNKEL (reference sequence). The CDR3 is made up of 14 amino acids. CDR3 loop: CASSQEGRADGYTF. The CDR3 region has the DNA TGTGCCAGCAGCCAAGAGGGTCGGGCGGATGGCTACACCTTC.

J is TRBJ1-2 and V is TRBV5-6; 7 bases map to TRBD1. After removal of 3 bases from V and 0 bases from J, the junction contained 5 bases not matched to a gene. In germline, CDR1 is SGHDT, CDR2 YYEEEE. CDR3 size: 15 residues. The CDR3 sequence is CASSSTGEANYGYTF. CDR3 bases: TGTGCCAGCAGCTCCACAGGGGAAGCTAACTATGGCTACACCTTC.

The CDR3 region is CASSLALTSGEETQYF. CDR3 in DNA: TGCGCCAGCAGCTTGGCCCTTACTAGCGGGGAAGAGACCCAGTACTTC. The chain uses TRBV5-1 and TRBJ2-5; 10 bases line up with TRBD2. Trimming cost V 0 bases and J 3 bases; bases outside gene matches: 5. Germline values: CDR1 SGHRS, CDR2 YFSETQ. The CDR3 runs to 16 residues.

V usage is TRBV7-3 and J usage is TRBJ2-1; TRBD2 matches 7 bases. The CDR3 covers 16 residues. V gave up 3 bases and J gave up 4 bases; unmatched junction bases: 9. CDR1 and CDR2 from the germline V gene are SGHTA and FQGTGA. The CDR3 region is CASSFVPTSTYNEQFF. The CDR3, as DNA: TGTGCCAGCAGCTTTGTACCGACTAGCACGTACAATGAGCAGTTCTTC. Full variable domain (missing parts from reference TRBV7-3 and TRBJ2-1): GAGVSQTPSNKVTEKGKYVELRCDPISGHTALYWYRQSLGQGPEFLIYFQGTGAADDSGLPNDRFFAVRPEGSVSTLKIQRTERGDSAVYLCASSFVPTSTYNEQFFGPGTRLTVL.

This clone showed up just once. The CDR3 reads CASSPGTVAQYF. The CDR3 nucleotides read TGTGCCAGCAGCCCAGGGACAGTAGCGCAGTATTTT. The chain links TRBV12-3 or TRBV12-4 to TRBJ2-3; TRBD1 aligns across 7 bases. The CDR3 sequence is 12 residues long. V was pared by 6 bases and J by 10 bases, with 7 bases of the junction left unmatched.

CDR3: CASKTRPGANVLTF. DNA for the CDR3: TGTGCCAGCAAAACTCGTCCGGGGGCCAACGTCCTGACTTTC. The chain is built from TRBV5-6 and TRBJ2-6; unclear D gene. Trimming pared 6 bases from V and 4 bases from J, leaving 11 bases between. CDR1 SGHDT and CDR2 YYEEEE come from the germline V gene. CDR3 size: 14 residues.

The chain links TRBV7-9 to TRBJ2-5; D unclear. This CDR3 contains 13 residues. Germline V CDR1 and CDR2: SEHNR, FQNEAQ (reference sequence). V was trimmed by 8 bases and J by 2 bases, leaving 12 bases between them. CDR3 loop: CASENDDQETQYF. DNA for the CDR3: TGTGCCAGCGAGAATGACGATCAAGAGACCCAGTACTTC.

This clone has only one observation. For the CDR3, the DNA is TGTGCCAGCAGTGACGAATACGAGCAGTACTTC. Encoded protein: CASSDEYEQYF. This sequence joins TRBV6-2 or TRBV6-3 and TRBJ2-7; D is undetermined. The germline CDR1 and CDR2 sequences are MNHEY and SVGEGT. Trimming took 5 bases from V and 4 from J, leaving 6 bases between them. The CDR3 totals 11 residues.

This sequence joins TRBV5-6 and TRBJ2-5; D uncertain. The CDR3 covers 14 residues. V lost 0 bases, J lost 5 bases, and 11 bases lay in between. Looked up from germline, CDR1 is SGHDT and CDR2 is YYEEEE. The CDR3 here is CASSLGSWAETQYF. In DNA form, the CDR3 reads TGTGCCAGCAGCTTGGGTTCGTGGGCGGAGACCCAGTACTTC.

The chain joins TRBV12-5 to TRBJ1-1; TRBD1 might be the D (5 bases). This CDR3 is 17 amino acids long. Deletions cut 4 bases from V and 3 bases from J, with 21 bases between. CDR1 and CDR2 (germline): LGHNT, FRNRAP. The CDR3 DNA reads as TGTGCTAGTGGTTCTATTACCTGGCCCCCGGGGGACACTGAAGCTTTCTTT. Its translation: CASGSITWPPGDTEAFF.

This chain joins TRBV3-1 (or the pseudogene TRBV3-2) and TRBJ1-2; TRBD1 is a possible D gene (6 bases). Trimming left V 2 bases short and J 3 bases short, with 7 bases between. Germline CDR1 LGHDT, CDR2 YNNKEL (reference sequence). CDR3 length: 13 amino acids. This CDR3 reads CASSQPGDYGYTF. CDR3 bases: TGTGCCAGCAGCCAACCAGGGGACTATGGCTACACCTTC.

This clone was recorded once. CDR3 DNA sequence: TGTGCCAGCCTTTATGGGGGCCTCTTATATGGCTACACCTTC. Translating it yields CASLYGGLLYGYTF. J is TRBJ1-2 and V is TRBV2; D perhaps matches TRBD1 (6 bases). V was pared by 8 bases and J by 5 bases, with 18 bases between. There are 14 residues in the CDR3. Germline V gene sequence: CDR1 SNHLY, CDR2 FYNNEI.

This rearrangement joins TRBV6-1 to TRBJ1-6; TRBD1 aligns across 7 bases. This CDR3 is 15 amino acids long. Germline loops: CDR1 MNHNS, CDR2 SASEGT. V trimming: 3 bases; J trimming: 4 bases; junction bases outside the gene matches: 3. CDR3 region: CASSDDRVYNSPLHF. DNA for the CDR3: TGTGCCAGCAGTGATGACAGGGTATATAATTCACCCCTCCACTTT.

The CDR3: CASSLWPRGSEQFF. As DNA, the CDR3 is TGTGCCAGCAGTTTATGGCCGCGGGGGAGTGAGCAGTTCTTC. The V call is TRBV28, the J call TRBJ2-1; 7 nucleotides align to TRBD2. Germline values: CDR1 MDHEN, CDR2 SYDVKM. The junction had 5 bases not matched to a gene; V was cut back by 0 bases and J by 9 bases. There are 14 residues in the CDR3. The full variable domain, completed using reference TRBV28 and TRBJ2-1, is DVKVTQSSRYLVKRTGEKVFLECVQDMDHENMFWYRQDPGLGLRLIYFSYDVKMKEKGDIPEGYSVSREKKERFSLILESASTNQTSMYLCASSLWPRGSEQFFGPGTRLTVL.